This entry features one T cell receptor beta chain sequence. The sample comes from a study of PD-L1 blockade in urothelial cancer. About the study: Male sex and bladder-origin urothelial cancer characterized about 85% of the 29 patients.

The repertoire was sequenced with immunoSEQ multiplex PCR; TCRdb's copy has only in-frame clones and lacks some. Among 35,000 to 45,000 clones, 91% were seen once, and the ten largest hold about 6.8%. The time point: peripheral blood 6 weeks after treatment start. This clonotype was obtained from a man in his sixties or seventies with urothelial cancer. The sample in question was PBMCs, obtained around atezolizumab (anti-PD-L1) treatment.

CDR3 loop: CASSQEVLAGGTNNEQFF. The DNA of the CDR3 is TGCGCCAGCAGCCAAGAAGTCCTAGCGGGAGGGACAAACAATGAGCAGTTCTTC. V gene TRBV4-1 combines with J gene TRBJ2-1, with TRBD2 matching 12 bases. The CDR3 length is 18 residues. Germline CDR1 MGHRA, CDR2 YSYEKL. The trim removed 0 bases at V and 5 bases at J, leaving 8 bases unmatched.